The 29 T cell receptor beta chains reported below all come from one sample, sequenced in a study of T cells expressing NK-cell markers. TCRdb reprocessed the 5' RACE reads and stores each CDR3 protein as one record, lacking DNA. This repertoire comprises about 460,000 distinct CDR3 sequences; its ten largest clones make up more than 1.4%. Sequencing was performed on blood T cells: a sorted CD56 or NKG2C T cell subset, CD4+ or CD8+ T cells, or bulk PBMC T cells (not recorded which). These receptors originate from a woman aged 45-65 years in good health.

The CDR3 loop is CATSVRGLNEQFF. The chain combines TRBV24-1 with TRBJ2-1; TCRdb names TRBD1, which stays unverified in the absence of DNA. This CDR3 has 13 residues. The germline V gene encodes CDR1 KGHDR and CDR2 SFDVKD.

This chain uses TRBV11-2 with TRBJ2-3. Germline V gene sequence: CDR1 SGHAT, CDR2 FQNNGV. This CDR3 comprises 13 residues. The chain's CDR3 is CASSPITMDTQYF.

V usage is TRBV12-3 or TRBV12-4 and J usage is TRBJ2-1; with no DNA, the TCRdb D assignment of TRBD2 cannot be verified. This CDR3 comprises 15 residues. CDR3 sequence: CASSPQGLLSDEQFF.

The gene calls are TRBV20-1 and TRBJ2-3; TCRdb's assignment of TRBD1 cannot be checked, as there is no DNA. The CDR3 spans 16 residues. Germline V CDR1 and CDR2: DFQATT, SNEGSKA (reference sequence). The CDR3 reads CSASAFGSGGSDTQYF.

The chain joins TRBV10-3 to TRBJ2-7; TCRdb designates TRBD2, a call that cannot be tested without DNA. The CDR3 runs 16 residues. Germline values: CDR1 ENHRY, CDR2 SYGVKD. The CDR3 region is CAISDPKREGSYEQYF.

The chain couples TRBV9 to TRBJ2-1; no DNA is available, so the TRBD1 call from TCRdb remains unchecked. The CDR3 extends over 13 amino acids. CDR1 and CDR2 from the germline V gene are SGDLS and YYNGEE. CDR3 amino acids: CASSHTGEDEQFF.

The chain employs TRBV12-3 or TRBV12-4 and TRBJ2-1. The CDR3 has 14 amino acids. The chain's CDR3 is CASSLRTSYNEQFF.

The chain has TRBV9 and TRBJ2-3; TCRdb selects TRBD2, and the lack of DNA leaves this call unchecked. This CDR3 comprises 16 residues. The germline V gene encodes CDR1 SGDLS and CDR2 YYNGEE. CDR3 region: CASSVGGRVGTDTQYF.

J is TRBJ2-7 and V is TRBV11-2; TCRdb designates TRBD2, a call that cannot be tested without DNA. Germline loops: CDR1 SGHAT, CDR2 FQNNGV. The CDR3 is made up of 14 amino acids. CDR3: CASSSRALTYEQYF.

The chain couples TRBV30 to TRBJ2-3; TCRdb gives TRBD2 as the D gene, but with no DNA this cannot be confirmed. The CDR3 has 14 amino acids. Germline V lookup: CDR1 GTSNPN, CDR2 SVGIG (reference sequence). CDR3: CAGSPSGTTDTQYF.

The V gene is TRBV28, the J gene TRBJ2-7. Germline CDR1 MDHEN, CDR2 SYDVKM. This CDR3 spans 11 amino acids. The CDR3 here is CASRRTEAQYF.

The chain combines TRBV12-3 or TRBV12-4 with TRBJ2-3; the TRBD2 assignment by TCRdb is unverifiable without DNA. This CDR3 comprises 19 residues. The CDR3 loop is CASSLPQGLAGRVVDTQYF.

CDR3 sequence reads: CASSRTSRSLQETQYF. The V call is TRBV7-8, the J call TRBJ2-5; the TCRdb call, TRBD2, lacks DNA for checking. The CDR3 length is 16 residues. Germline V gives CDR1 SGHVS, CDR2 FQNEAQ.

The gene calls are TRBV29-1 and TRBJ2-7. Germline values: CDR1 SQVTM, CDR2 ANQGSEA. CDR3 length equals 12 residues. The CDR3 loop is CSVERLVYEQYF.

The J gene is TRBJ2-7, the V gene TRBV6-5; the TRBD2 assignment by TCRdb is unverifiable without DNA. This CDR3 contains 13 residues. Per the germline V gene, CDR1 is MNHEY and CDR2 is SVGAGI. CDR3 loop: CASSYREAYEQYF.

This rearrangement joins TRBV15 to TRBJ2-7; TCRdb selects TRBD1, and the lack of DNA leaves this call unchecked. The V gene's germline CDR1 is LNHNV and CDR2 YYDKDF (reference sequence). There are 13 residues in the CDR3. CDR3 sequence reads: CATSRGPGDEQYF.

The rearrangement uses TRBV12-3 or TRBV12-4 and TRBJ1-6. This CDR3 spans 14 amino acids. The chain's CDR3 is CASSFGQHNSPLHF.

The V and J genes are TRBV20-1 and TRBJ2-3; TCRdb's D call of TRBD2 is untestable without DNA. Germline CDR1 DFQATT, CDR2 SNEGSKA (reference sequence). The CDR3 runs 16 residues. The CDR3 region is CSATRLAGDPTDTQYF.

J is TRBJ2-7 and V is TRBV20-1; with no DNA, the TCRdb D assignment of TRBD2 cannot be verified. The germline CDR1 and CDR2 sequences are DFQATT and SNEGSKA (reference sequence). The CDR3 is 17 amino acids. Here the CDR3 reads CSVPGLAGGPRPYEQYF.

This chain connects TRBV3-1 to TRBJ1-3. The CDR3 spans 16 residues. Germline V gene data show CDR1 as LGHDT and CDR2 as YNNKEL (reference sequence). CDR3 in amino acids: CASSQDPGISGNTIYF.

J is TRBJ2-3 and V is TRBV5-1; TCRdb's assignment of TRBD2 cannot be checked, as there is no DNA. Germline V gene data show CDR1 as SGHRS and CDR2 as YFSETQ. This CDR3 comprises 16 residues. CDR3 amino acids: CASSALAGGSTDTQYF.

The J gene is TRBJ1-2, the V gene TRBV9. Germline V gene lookup returns CDR1 SGDLS and CDR2 YYNGEE. CDR3 length equals 12 residues. CDR3 sequence: CASSVQNYGYTF.

The genes are TRBV12-5 and TRBJ2-7; TCRdb designates TRBD1, a call that cannot be tested without DNA. Germline values: CDR1 LGHNT, CDR2 FRNRAP. The length of the CDR3 is 14 residues. The CDR3 reads CASGGPGPTYEQYF.

The V and J genes are TRBV20-1 and TRBJ2-1. Germline values: CDR1 DFQATT, CDR2 SNEGSKA (reference sequence). CDR3 length: 11 residues. CDR3 protein: CSANRGNEQFF.

The chain uses TRBV5-1 and TRBJ2-1; TCRdb's D call of TRBD2 is untestable without DNA. CDR3 size: 14 residues. Germline assignment: CDR1 SGHRS and CDR2 YFSETQ. The CDR3 region is CASSLSSPHNEQFF.

The chain uses TRBV12-3 or TRBV12-4 and TRBJ2-5; the TRBD1 assignment by TCRdb is unverifiable without DNA. The CDR3 is 14 residues long. CDR3 protein: CASSFNRRQETQYF.

CDR3: CASSSTGGSNEKLFF. The chain is built from TRBV11-3 and TRBJ1-4; the TCRdb D gene call, TRBD1, has no DNA to confirm it. This CDR3 is built from 15 residues. Germline V gene sequence: CDR1 SGHNT, CDR2 YENEEA.

The genes are TRBV25-1 and TRBJ2-7. The CDR3 spans 12 residues. Germline CDR1 MGHDK, CDR2 SYGVNS. CDR3 loop: CASSVSKDEQYF.

The genes are TRBV9 and TRBJ2-1; TCRdb's D call, TRBD1, is unchecked because there is no DNA. The CDR3 runs to 16 residues. The germline V gene has CDR1 SGDLS and CDR2 YYNGEE. The CDR3 spells CASSARGLPPYNEQFF.